This T cell receptor beta chain was sequenced during a study of T cells expressing NK-cell markers. Study information: Sorted CD3+CD56-NKG2C+, CD3+CD56+NKG2C+ and CD3+CD56+NKG2C- T cells supplied the TCR beta repertoires.

The CDR3 totals 15 residues. Germline loops: CDR1 MNHEY, CDR2 SVGAGI. TCRdb processed the 5' RACE reads again and assigns one entry to each CDR3 protein, with no DNA. Recorded here are roughly 120,000 distinct CDR3 sequences; the top ten clones represent around 20%. V and J are TRBV6-5 and TRBJ2-7; TCRdb selects TRBD2, and the lack of DNA leaves this call unchecked. The specimen was blood T cells: a sorted CD56 or NKG2C T cell subset, CD4+ or CD8+ T cells, or bulk PBMC T cells (not recorded which). This sequence originates from a woman aged 18 to 75 in good health. The CDR3 region is CASSYRTSGGYEQYF.